This T cell receptor beta chain was identified during a study of identical twins (dated by TCRdb to about 2016). Concerning the study at large: To test whether fetal clonotypes persist, this study deep-sequenced TCR alpha and beta repertoires from monozygotic twins, from unrelated adults of various ages, and from cord blood. To rule out contamination, replicate twin experiments were performed at different times with different library preparation protocols. Beyond this particular receptor, the publication reports: Zero-insertion analyses could be partly confounded by invariant T cells such as MAIT and iNKT, although diverse VJ usage argued against such confounding for most clonotypes. Fewer insertions were carried by abundant cord blood beta clonotypes, a similar but weaker trend appeared in young adult naive repertoires, and no such trend appeared in memory repertoires. The excess sharing between twins in beta out-of-frame sequences was weaker because fewer shared sequences reduced the signal-to-noise ratio. Because the same donors could not be followed over many years, the conclusions depended on cross-sectional statistical analysis. Recombination models systematically underestimated out-of-frame TCR alpha sharing in monozygotic twins but agreed with sharing between unrelated individuals. Out-of-frame TCR alpha sequences shared between twins showed an excess of low generation-probability sequences compared with coincidental sharing between unrelated individuals.

This clonotype appeared a few times. No antigen is known for it. Base qualities are not recorded, but no much larger clone differs from it by a single base. Receptor libraries were prepared by 5' RACE. The instrument was an Illumina HiSeq 2000. A universal primer binding site was introduced by template switching, and a unique molecular identifier was present in the final cDNA, enabling accurate counting of TCR cDNA molecules. First-strand cDNA for TCR alpha and beta chains was synthesized from specific primers in the conserved constant-segment region. To control for contamination, every cDNA library was double barcoded, receiving both a SMART-Mk sample barcode and Illumina barcodes. TruSeq adapter sequences along with Illumina sample barcodes were introduced in two successive PCR steps. TCR alpha and beta cDNA libraries were sequenced on the Illumina HiSeq platform with custom primers. As for how the authors treated the data: MiGEC processed the raw reads to extract unique molecular identifiers, while MiXCR was used to determine the CDR3 positions. For each individual, recombination models were inferred using an EM algorithm with the repgenHMM and IGoR tools. The analysis of shared clonotypes was done with the tcR package in R, with sharing normalized by the product of cloneset sizes. Out-of-frame nonproductive sequences were analyzed to study raw recombination free of thymic and clonal selection effects. The public reads were run again by TCRdb, first through fastp at Q25 and then through MiXCR, and only productive beta chains were kept. Rows are unified per CDR3 protein, each entry keeping the most common DNA and genes. The authors' filters were not applied to this entry. This sample is represented by around 650,000 distinct CDR3 sequences; about 7.1% of them were singletons. The top ten clones comprise around 1.6% of the sample.

Every donor was a healthy Caucasian. Three pairs of female monozygotic twins, all aged roughly 18 to 29 years, made up the twin cohort. RNA for TCR libraries was isolated from peripheral blood mononuclear cells. A further study also used this sample, focusing on yellow fever vaccine responses in identical twins. That second report states: The T cell response to vaccination in identical twins was reported by the authors to appear partly convergent and partly personalized. The study precisely tracked vaccine-responding T cell clones in identical twins.

The source material was PBMCs. The receptor comes from a young woman in good health.

The CDR3 region: CASSFPAVGAKNIQYF. The DNA is as follows: TGTGCCAGCAGTTTTCCAGCGGTTGGGGCCAAAAACATTCAGTACTTC. The chain couples TRBV12-3 or TRBV12-4 to TRBJ2-4, and perhaps TRBD2 as D gene, on 5 matching bases. A distance of 13 bases separates the germline ends of V and J, which lose 3 bases and 1 base respectively. The CDR3 spans 16 residues, from the cysteine through the phenylalanine. Only the CDR3 portion is preserved as DNA: 48 bases, with reading frame beginning at the first base.